This TCR beta chain was retrieved from a study of T cell responses to AZD1222 COVID-19 vaccine. Study results and limitations: Repertoires in all cases were sampled only once the peak T cell response had passed. Spike-specific TCR depth and breadth grew after two AZD1222 doses.

TCRdb's table, derived via immunoSEQ multiplex PCR, lists solely in-frame clones and lacks some. This sample carries about 140,000 clones, more than 80% of them seen once, and the ten largest clones take more than 0.85%. Per germline, CDR1 MNHNS and CDR2 SASEGT. V lost 7 bases, J lost 2 bases, and 10 bases stayed unmatched. The CDR3 has 15 residues. Comment on this clone: Its target is not known.

The V and J genes are TRBV6-1 and TRBJ1-2; 7 nucleotides match TRBD1. The clonotype originates from an adult in good health. Material: peripheral blood, obtained on day 0 of MenACWY control vaccination. The CDR3 nucleotides read TGTGCCAGCAAGATTTTGGGACAGCAAAACTATGGCTACACCTTC. It specifies CASKILGQQNYGYTF.